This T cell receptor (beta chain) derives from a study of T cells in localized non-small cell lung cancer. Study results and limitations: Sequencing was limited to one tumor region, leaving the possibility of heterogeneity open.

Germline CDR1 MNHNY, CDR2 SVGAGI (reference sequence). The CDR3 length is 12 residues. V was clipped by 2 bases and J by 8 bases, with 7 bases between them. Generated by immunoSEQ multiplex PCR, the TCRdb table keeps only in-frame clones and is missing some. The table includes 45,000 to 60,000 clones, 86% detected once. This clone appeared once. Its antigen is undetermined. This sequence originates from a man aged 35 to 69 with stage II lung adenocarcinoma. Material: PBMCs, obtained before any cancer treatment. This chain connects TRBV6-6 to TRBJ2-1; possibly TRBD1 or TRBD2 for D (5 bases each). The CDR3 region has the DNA TGTGCCAGCAGTTACGAGGGGCATGAGCAGTTCTTC. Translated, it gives CASSYEGHEQFF.